This entry lists 8 T cell receptor beta chains sequenced from one sample in a study of cytomegalovirus exposure and HLA in healthy donors (dated by TCRdb to about 2017). The library was generated by the immunoSEQ multiplex PCR assay. For the multiplex PCR, a mixture combining 60 forward primers for TCR Vbeta segments and 13 reverse primers for TCR Jbeta segments was used. TCRdb holds this immuneACCESS table with in-frame rearrangements only. Some clones are missing; in checked studies, unresolved V genes explain under half, and the rest has no known cause. The sample contains 110,000 to 150,000 clones, more than 70% of them found a single time. Of the sample, 1.5% to 2% is held by the ten largest clones. Source material: PBMCs. These TCRs come from a woman aged 40-49 years in good health and CMV-seronegative.

V and J are TRBV28 and TRBJ1-2, with a weak D call TRBD1 (6 bases). The CDR3 consists of 14 residues. Trimming pared 2 bases from V and 8 bases from J, leaving 15 bases between. Germline lookup yields CDR1 MDHEN and CDR2 SYDVKM. CDR3 protein: CASSLPGVPRGYTF. The CDR3 coding sequence is TGTGCCAGCAGTTTACCAGGGGTGCCTCGGGGCTACACCTTC.

The chain joins TRBV6-1 to TRBJ1-2; TRBD1 might be the D (6 bases). Germline CDR1 reads MNHNS; CDR2 reads SASEGT. This CDR3 region has 17 residues. V was cut by 0 bases and J by 0 bases, with 14 bases left in between. The CDR3 nucleotides are TGTGCCAGCAGTGAAGCGTCCCACAGGGCTACTAACTATGGCTACACCTTC. Protein: CASSEASHRATNYGYTF.

The chain recombines TRBV2 with TRBJ2-3, with 7 bases aligning to TRBD2. The V gene end was trimmed by 4 bases and the J gene end by 3 bases; junction bases not matched to a gene: 7. CDR1 is SNHLY and CDR2 is FYNNEI in the germline V gene. There are 15 residues in the CDR3. The chain's CDR3 is CASSVAGAETDTQYF. CDR3 bases: TGTGCCAGCAGTGTCGCGGGAGCGGAAACAGATACGCAGTATTTT.

V is TRBV28 and J is TRBJ1-1; D uncertain. This CDR3 spans 13 amino acids. Trimming left V 7 bases short and J 0 bases short, with 9 bases between. Germline CDR1 MDHEN, CDR2 SYDVKM. The CDR3 region has the DNA TGTGCCAGCATGTTCCCCATGAACACTGAAGCTTTCTTT. This translates into CASMFPMNTEAFF.

The chain is built from TRBV10-3 and TRBJ1-2, with 9 bases fitting TRBD1. V lost 6 bases and J lost 7; bases outside the gene matches: 9. The CDR3 spans 14 residues. CDR1 and CDR2 (germline): ENHRY, SYGVKD. The CDR3 is CAIRLQGADSGYTF. DNA of the CDR3: TGTGCCATCAGACTACAGGGGGCGGATAGTGGCTACACCTTC.

This chain links TRBV18 with TRBJ2-5; D may be TRBD2 (5 bases). The CDR3 covers 14 residues. The germline V and J ends were trimmed by 3 bases and 6 bases, with 14 bases remaining between them. The germline V gene has CDR1 KGHSH and CDR2 LQKENI. The CDR3 DNA sequence: TGTGCCAGCTCACCCCCCCCGGGGTGGCAGACCCAGTACTTC. Protein sequence: CASSPPPGWQTQYF. Variable domain in full (rest from reference TRBV18 and TRBJ2-5): NAGVMQNPRHLVRRRGQEARLRCSPMKGHSHVYWYRQLPEEGLKFMVYLQKENIIDESGMPKERFSAEFPKEGPSILRIQQVVRGDSAAYFCASSPPPGWQTQYFGPGTRLLVL.

This clone was observed a few times. CDR3 sequence: CASSERAGGTEAFF. Here the CDR3 DNA reads TGCGCCAGCAGTGAGCGGGCGGGGGGCACTGAAGCTTTCTTT. The chain has TRBV10-1 and TRBJ1-1; the D gene is possibly TRBD1 (5 bases). Germline V gives CDR1 WNHNN, CDR2 SYGVQD (reference sequence). CDR3 length: 14 amino acids. Trimming shortened V by 2 bases and J by 4 bases, and 11 bases separated the two germline ends.

V gene TRBV5-4 combines with J gene TRBJ2-3, with D perhaps matching TRBD2 (6 bases). The CDR3 is 15 amino acids. Trimming shortened V by 0 bases and J by 3 bases, and 11 bases separated the two germline ends. Per the germline V gene, CDR1 is SGHNT and CDR2 is YYREEE (reference sequence). This chain's CDR3 is CASSLGEAGTDTQYF. CDR3 coding DNA: TGTGCCAGCAGCTTGGGCGAGGCGGGGACAGATACGCAGTATTTT.